The next 30 T cell receptor beta chains were all read from a single sample in a study of siplizumab effects on memory and regulatory T cells. Here immunoSEQ multiplex PCR was the method, and the copy in TCRdb shows in-frame clones only, minus some. This sample has about 100,000 clones, with 85% to 95% found just once. The sample consisted of non-Treg CD4+ T cells sorted from blood. The receptors come from a human donor in good health.

The rearrangement joins TRBV28 to TRBJ1-4; maybe TRBD1 (5 bases). The CDR3 extends over 13 amino acids. Between the trimmed V and J ends, which lost 4 bases and 8 bases, there was a span of 11 bases. Germline CDR1 and CDR2: MDHEN and SYDVKM. This CDR3 is CASSSGGGEKLFF. In DNA form, the CDR3 reads TGTGCCAGCAGTTCGGGCGGGGGGGAAAAACTGTTTTTT.

The chain uses TRBV5-4 and TRBJ1-1; 7 bases are shared with TRBD1. The CDR3 consists of 13 residues. CDR1 is SGHNT and CDR2 is YYREEE in the germline V gene (reference sequence). With V trimmed by 6 bases and J by 5 bases, 7 bases remained unmatched. The CDR3 here is CASTDRVGTEAFF. CDR3 bases: TGTGCCAGCACCGACAGGGTTGGAACTGAAGCTTTCTTT.

The chain employs TRBV2 and TRBJ1-1; D gene unclear. Germline CDR1 is SNHLY and CDR2 is FYNNEI. The CDR3 length is 15 residues. The germline V and J ends were trimmed by 7 bases and 2 bases, with 17 bases remaining between them. For the CDR3, the DNA is TGTGCCAGCATGCCGTGGGTGTCGTATAACACTGAAGCTTTCTTT. Translation gives CASMPWVSYNTEAFF.

CDR3 sequence: CASSPWTGDSGANVLTF. The CDR3 DNA reads TGTGCCAGTAGTCCCTGGACGGGCGACTCTGGGGCCAACGTCCTGACTTTC. This sequence joins TRBV19 and TRBJ2-6; no clear D gene. Germline lookup yields CDR1 LNHDA and CDR2 SQIVND (reference sequence). The CDR3 length is 17 residues. V was cut by 5 bases and J by 0 bases, with 14 bases left in between.

The chain links TRBV6-5 to TRBJ1-1; TRBD1 matches 8 bases. Per germline, CDR1 MNHEY and CDR2 SVGAGI. V was clipped by 2 bases and J by 11 bases; unmatched bases: 1. The CDR3 is made up of 11 amino acids. The CDR3 sequence is CASSYQGAAFF. The CDR3, as DNA: TGTGCCAGCAGTTACCAGGGGGCGGCTTTCTTT.

The chain combines TRBV28 with TRBJ1-2; D is unresolved. CDR3 length: 13 residues. Trimming removed 7 bases from V and 3 bases from J, with 12 bases in between. In germline, CDR1 is MDHEN, CDR2 SYDVKM. The CDR3, as DNA: TGTGCCAGCACTCTCAGTGCTGACTATGGCTACACCTTC. Amino acid sequence: CASTLSADYGYTF.

The genes are TRBV29-1 and TRBJ2-3; TRBD2 matches 10 bases. Germline V gives CDR1 SQVTM, CDR2 ANQGSEA. J gave up 4 bases and V 4 bases, and 5 bases lay outside the gene matches. The CDR3 contains 14 residues. This CDR3 reads CSVVVGTSADTQYF. The DNA of the CDR3 is TGCAGCGTTGTTGTCGGGACTAGCGCAGATACGCAGTATTTT.

The chain couples TRBV4-1 to TRBJ2-5, with D unclear. Germline CDR1 reads MGHRA; CDR2 reads YSYEKL. This CDR3 region has 14 residues. V shed 5 bases and J shed 0 bases, with 10 bases lying between them. CDR3 region: CASSSVTYQETQYF. The DNA for the CDR3 is TGCGCCAGCAGCTCGGTAACGTACCAAGAGACCCAGTACTTC.

The chain joins TRBV7-2 to TRBJ2-1; TRBD2 agrees at 10 bases. Germline values: CDR1 SGHTA, CDR2 FQGNSA. J lost 2 bases, V lost 6 bases, and 4 bases had no gene match. The CDR3 runs 15 residues. CDR3 in amino acids: CASSIAGGTYNEQFF. The DNA of the CDR3 is TGTGCCAGCAGTATAGCGGGAGGAACCTACAATGAGCAGTTCTTC.

This clone was counted a single time. The rearrangement links TRBV6-5 to TRBJ1-5; 7 bases match TRBD1. There are 14 residues in the CDR3. Germline CDR1 MNHEY, CDR2 SVGAGI. Trimming took 5 bases from V and 2 from J; bases not matched to a gene: 3. The CDR3 protein is CASSRTGGNQPQHF. The CDR3, as DNA: TGTGCCAGCAGTCGAACAGGGGGCAATCAGCCCCAGCATTTT.

The rearrangement joins TRBV6-5 to TRBJ2-2; no definite D call. The length of the CDR3 is 11 residues. CDR1 and CDR2 (germline): MNHEY, SVGAGI. V was pared by 6 bases and J by 6 bases, with 5 bases between. CDR3 nucleotide sequence: TGTGCCAGCAGCCGGGCCGGGGAGCTGTTTTTT. This sequence encodes CASSRAGELFF.

The V call is TRBV19, the J call TRBJ2-3; possibly TRBD1 or TRBD2 for D (5 bases each). This CDR3 is built from 16 residues. V lost 5 bases and J lost 1, with 16 bases in between. Germline CDR1 is LNHDA and CDR2 is SQIVND (reference sequence). The CDR3 DNA sequence: TGTGCCAGTAGTCCCGTAGGGGCTAGCCGCACAGATACGCAGTATTTT. Protein: CASSPVGASRTDTQYF.

This chain joins TRBV28 and TRBJ2-2, with a tentative D call TRBD2 (5 bases). The CDR3 contains 13 residues. Trimming took 5 bases from V and 7 from J, leaving 11 bases between them. The germline CDR1 and CDR2 sequences are MDHEN and SYDVKM. DNA for the CDR3: TGTGCCAGCAGTATACTGAGGGTCGGGGAGCTGTTTTTT. Translated, it gives CASSILRVGELFF.

V gene TRBV6-1 combines with J gene TRBJ2-5; 8 bases are a match to TRBD2. The CDR3 has 15 amino acids. Germline trimming cut 5 bases from V and 3 bases from J; bases unmatched to any gene: 8. CDR1 and CDR2 (germline): MNHNS, SASEGT. The CDR3 loop reads CASSRGIAGKETQYF. The CDR3 coding sequence is TGTGCCAGCAGTCGCGGGATAGCGGGGAAAGAGACCCAGTACTTC.

The chain is built from TRBV19 and TRBJ1-5; D uncertain. V was shortened by 8 bases and J by 0 bases, with 8 bases between the two germline ends. The CDR3 sequence is 13 residues long. Germline V lookup: CDR1 LNHDA, CDR2 SQIVND (reference sequence). The DNA of the CDR3 is TGTGCCAGTGGAGGGTATAGCAATCAGCCCCAGCATTTT. As protein: CASGGYSNQPQHF. The variable domain in full, with the rest retrieved from reference TRBV19 and TRBJ1-5, is DGGITQSPKYLFRKEGQNVTLSCEQNLNHDAMYWYRQDPGQGLRLIYYSQIVNDFQKGDIAEGYSVSREKKESFPLTVTSAQKNPTAFYLCASGGYSNQPQHFGDGTRLSIL.

This chain uses TRBV19 with TRBJ1-5; maybe TRBD1 (5 bases). Germline-derived CDR1 and CDR2 are LNHDA and SQIVND (reference sequence). The CDR3 extends over 17 amino acids. The V and J ends lost 0 bases and 4 bases respectively, with 16 bases between them. The CDR3 region is CASSIEGHSMGNQPQHF. CDR3 nucleotide sequence: TGTGCCAGTAGTATAGAGGGGCACTCTATGGGAAATCAGCCCCAGCATTTT.

The chain employs TRBV6-4 and TRBJ2-3; D unresolved. Trimming left V 4 bases short and J 5 bases short, with 10 bases between. This CDR3 spans 13 amino acids. CDR1 and CDR2 from the germline V gene are MRHNA and SNTAGT. CDR3 loop: CASSGTAEDTQYF. CDR3 coding DNA: TGTGCCAGCAGTGGGACCGCCGAAGATACGCAGTATTTT.

V usage is TRBV12-5 and J usage is TRBJ2-1; D tentatively fits TRBD1 or TRBD2 (8 bases each). From germline, CDR1 is LGHNT and CDR2 FRNRAP. The CDR3 is made up of 18 amino acids. With 0 bases removed from V and 6 bases from J, the gap between germline ends came to 21 bases. The CDR3 bases are TGTGCTAGTGGTTTGGTTGCAGGGGGCGGAGCGGGAGTCAATGAGCAGTTCTTC. Translation gives CASGLVAGGGAGVNEQFF.

V usage is TRBV10-1 and J usage is TRBJ2-5; 13 bases are shared with TRBD2. Germline V CDR1 and CDR2: WNHNN, SYGVQD (reference sequence). J lost 0 bases, V lost 2 bases, and 3 bases had no gene match. The CDR3 runs to 17 residues. The CDR3 nucleotides are TGCGCCAGCAGTGAGGGGACTAGCGGGAATTACCAAGAGACCCAGTACTTC. Its protein product is CASSEGTSGNYQETQYF.

The rearrangement joins TRBV27 to TRBJ2-4; 9 positions agree with TRBD1. The CDR3 spans 15 residues. Germline V gene sequence: CDR1 MNHEY, CDR2 SMNVEV (reference sequence). After removal of 5 bases from V and 4 bases from J, the junction contained 6 bases not matched to a gene. In DNA, the CDR3 is TGTGCCAGCAGTCACAGGGGGCCCCCAAAAAACATTCAGTACTTC. The encoded protein is CASSHRGPPKNIQYF.

The CDR3 bases are TGCGCCAGCAGCTTGAGGTTCGGGGGGCGGACCGAGCAGTACTTC. Its protein is CASSLRFGGRTEQYF. This chain connects TRBV5-1 to TRBJ2-7, with D perhaps TRBD2 (7 bases). Trimming took 1 base from V and 6 from J, leaving 17 bases between them. The CDR3 spans 15 residues. Germline values: CDR1 SGHRS, CDR2 YFSETQ.

This clone is a singleton in its sample. The J gene is TRBJ2-7, the V gene TRBV19; no clear D gene. The CDR3 totals 13 residues. Germline assignment: CDR1 LNHDA and CDR2 SQIVND (reference sequence). The V and J ends lost 0 bases and 6 bases respectively, with 9 bases between them. As DNA, the CDR3 is TGTGCCAGTAGTATAGATCTTCGAGGCGAGCAGTACTTC. Its protein product is CASSIDLRGEQYF.

This clone was seen more than once but under ten times. The chain couples TRBV2 to TRBJ1-1; D unclear. Germline assignment: CDR1 SNHLY and CDR2 FYNNEI. Trimming stripped 9 bases from V and 0 bases from J, with 14 bases between. The CDR3 covers 14 residues. CDR3: CASGQRSMNTEAFF. DNA for the CDR3: TGTGCCAGTGGGCAGAGGAGTATGAACACTGAAGCTTTCTTT.

CDR3 residues: CASSEALVKPHEQYF. The CDR3 bases are TGTGCCAGCAGTGAAGCGCTAGTCAAACCCCACGAGCAGTACTTC. J is TRBJ2-7 and V is TRBV2; unclear D gene. V was cut by 0 bases and J by 5 bases, with 14 bases left in between. Germline CDR1 and CDR2: SNHLY and FYNNEI. The CDR3 runs to 15 residues.

The V gene is TRBV7-9, the J gene TRBJ2-3; 9 bases agree with TRBD1. CDR3 size: 15 residues. Germline V gene data show CDR1 as SEHNR and CDR2 as FQNEAQ (reference sequence). DNA for the CDR3: TGTGCACCAAATTGGTACAGGGGGCTAACAGATACGCAGTATTTT. It yields the protein CAPNWYRGLTDTQYF.

V gene TRBV7-2 combines with J gene TRBJ2-7; D perhaps matches TRBD2 (6 bases). V shed 6 bases and J shed 0 bases, with 15 bases lying between them. The CDR3 runs to 15 residues. CDR1 is SGHTA, CDR2 FQGNSA, per germline. This chain's CDR3 is CASRKSGGSSYEQYF. CDR3 bases: TGTGCCAGCAGGAAAAGTGGGGGGAGCTCCTACGAGCAGTACTTC.

V and J are TRBV5-4 and TRBJ2-5; D assignment may be TRBD1 or TRBD2 (5 bases each). CDR3 length: 13 amino acids. Trimming removed 5 bases from V and 3 bases from J, with 11 bases in between. Germline-derived CDR1 and CDR2 are SGHNT and YYREEE (reference sequence). The CDR3 here is CASRPGPEETQYF. CDR3 in DNA: TGTGCCAGCAGGCCGGGACCAGAAGAGACCCAGTACTTC.

The chain recombines TRBV7-9 with TRBJ1-1, with a weak D call TRBD1 (6 bases). This CDR3 comprises 15 residues. CDR1 and CDR2 (germline): SEHNR, FQNEAQ (reference sequence). Deletions cut 0 bases from V and 4 bases from J, with 12 bases between. The CDR3, as DNA: TGTGCCAGCAGCTTAGCGGGGGCTTACGGCACTGAAGCTTTCTTT. Protein product: CASSLAGAYGTEAFF.

V and J are TRBV28 and TRBJ1-1; D remains unclear. The V end lost 5 bases, the J end lost 10 bases, and 14 bases lay between the germline ends. Germline V gives CDR1 MDHEN, CDR2 SYDVKM. The CDR3 loop spans 12 amino acids. DNA for the CDR3: TGTGCCAGCAGTCCACCGGGCCTTAGAGCTTTCTTT. It codes for CASSPPGLRAFF.

This sequence joins TRBV28 and TRBJ2-1; 11 nucleotides agree with TRBD2. Unmatched junction bases numbered 13, after V lost 3 bases and J lost 9 bases. The CDR3 spans 17 residues. The germline V gene encodes CDR1 MDHEN and CDR2 SYDVKM. CDR3 residues: CASSLGGRLAGGLEQFF. The CDR3 DNA is TGTGCCAGCAGTTTGGGGGGGCGTTTAGCGGGAGGGCTTGAGCAGTTCTTC. The complete variable domain, with remaining parts taken from reference TRBV28 and TRBJ2-1, reads DVKVTQSSRYLVKRTGEKVFLECVQDMDHENMFWYRQDPGLGLRLIYFSYDVKMKEKGDIPEGYSVSREKKERFSLILESASTNQTSMYLCASSLGGRLAGGLEQFFGPGTRLTVL.